This T cell receptor beta chain was profiled in a study of shared clonotypes between healthy human individuals. Clones were read by immunoSEQ multiplex PCR, and TCRdb kept only the in-frame ones, dropping some. The table shows about 2.4 million clones, with around 94% occurring only once. Sequencing was performed on naive CD4+ T cells sorted from blood. The subset was: CD45RA+ positively selected. This sequence was found in a man aged 18 to 29 in good health.

CDR3 residues: CASTSTGSYGYTF. The CDR3 DNA is TGTGCCAGCACCTCAACAGGGAGCTATGGCTACACCTTC. The chain uses TRBV28 and TRBJ1-2; possibly TRBD1 for D (6 bases). Trimming pared 7 bases from V and 4 bases from J, leaving 13 bases between. The CDR3 length is 13 residues. The germline CDR1 and CDR2 sequences are MDHEN and SYDVKM.